The 22 T cell receptor beta chains in this list originate from one sample, sequenced in a study of response to subunit inactivated influenza vaccine. TCRdb reanalysed the RT-PCR reads using MiXCR and keeps one entry per CDR3 protein. The sample shows roughly 570,000 distinct CDR3 sequences, under 15% of them seen only once. The sequenced sample was PBMCs from blood, obtained roughly 6 weeks after vaccination. The receptors originated from a man over 45 who received an inactivated influenza vaccine.

In this sample, this clonotype turned up many times. The chain recombines TRBV12-3 or TRBV12-4 with TRBJ2-5, with D unresolved. V was clipped by 6 bases and J by 0 bases, with 11 bases between them. The CDR3 loop spans 14 amino acids. The CDR3 loop is CASSSRQDQETQYF. Written as DNA, the CDR3 is TGTGCCAGCAGCTCCCGACAAGACCAAGAGACCCAGTACTTC.

The table lists this clonotype with many counts. The V and J genes are TRBV20-1 and TRBJ2-1; 12 bases align to TRBD2. This CDR3 comprises 13 residues. The germline CDR1 and CDR2 sequences are DFQATT and SNEGSKA (reference sequence). The V and J ends lost 8 bases and 5 bases, in that order; junction bases with no gene match: 4. CDR3 in amino acids: CSKTSGRDNEQFF. As DNA, the CDR3 is TGCAGTAAGACTAGCGGGAGAGACAATGAGCAGTTCTTC.

This clonotype was recorded once. The CDR3 spells CASSPQRTRYSYEQYF. DNA of the CDR3: TGTGCCAGCAGTCCTCAACGGACACGTTACTCCTACGAGCAGTACTTC. The chain combines TRBV28 with TRBJ2-7, with TRBD1 as a possible D gene (5 bases). Trimming removed 5 bases at V and 0 bases at J, with 17 bases between. CDR1 and CDR2 (germline): MDHEN, SYDVKM. This CDR3 is built from 16 residues.

A few counts support this clonotype. CDR3 residues: CASSFLAGAGQETQYF. CDR3 sequence (DNA): TGTGCCAGCAGTTTTTTAGCGGGGGCGGGGCAAGAGACCCAGTACTTC. The V and J genes are TRBV12-3 or TRBV12-4 and TRBJ2-5; TRBD2 matches at 9 bases. The CDR3 extends over 16 amino acids. The junction had 7 bases not matched to a gene; V was cut back by 3 bases and J by 2 bases.

The rearrangement joins TRBV28 to TRBJ2-1, with 7 bases aligning to TRBD1. The CDR3 extends over 14 amino acids. V was clipped by 3 bases and J by 5 bases; unmatched bases: 4. CDR1 is MDHEN and CDR2 is SYDVKM in the germline V gene. This chain's CDR3 is CASSFQGVNNEQFF. The CDR3 region has the DNA TGTGCCAGCAGTTTCCAGGGGGTGAACAATGAGCAGTTCTTC.

This clonotype was seen many times. The chain carries TRBV24-1 and TRBJ2-2; no firm D call. The CDR3 has 12 amino acids. CDR1 and CDR2 (germline): KGHDR, SFDVKD. The V gene lost 9 bases and the J gene lost 6 bases, with 10 bases spanning the gap. CDR3: CATLPVSGELFF. The DNA of the CDR3 is TGTGCCACCCTCCCCGTGTCCGGGGAGCTGTTTTTT.

This clonotype was counted a few times. As DNA, the CDR3 is TGTGCCAGCAGTCCTGATGGACAGGGGGCCACCGGGGAGCTGTTTTTT. Protein sequence: CASSPDGQGATGELFF. The chain links TRBV12-3 or TRBV12-4 to TRBJ2-2, with TRBD1 identical over 11 bases. V shed 5 bases, J shed 4 bases, and the junction held 6 bases outside the gene matches. This CDR3 has 16 residues.

This clonotype was recorded a few times. This rearrangement joins TRBV6-2 or TRBV6-3 to TRBJ2-7; D possibly corresponds to TRBD2 (5 bases). Looked up from germline, CDR1 is MNHEY and CDR2 is SVGEGT. CDR3 length: 14 amino acids. Trimming took 2 bases from V and 2 from J, leaving 10 bases between them. The CDR3 region has the DNA TGTGCCAGCAGTTACGCCCGGGGAGCCTACGAGCAGTACTTC. Residues: CASSYARGAYEQYF.

This clonotype was counted at least ten times. J is TRBJ2-2 and V is TRBV12-3 or TRBV12-4, with D possibly TRBD1 on 6 matching bases. V was cut by 4 bases and J by 4 bases, with 13 bases left in between. The CDR3 covers 15 residues. CDR3 residues: CASSSQGTGTGELFF. Here the CDR3 DNA reads TGTGCCAGCAGTTCTCAGGGGACCGGCACCGGGGAGCTGTTTTTT.

The chain recombines TRBV4-3 with TRBJ1-2, with a weak D call TRBD1 (6 bases). The germline V and J ends were trimmed by 0 bases and 4 bases, with 12 bases remaining between them. The CDR3 length is 15 residues. CDR1 LGHNA and CDR2 YSLEER come from the germline V gene. The CDR3 sequence: CASSQEGGAGYGYTF. In DNA form, the CDR3 reads TGCGCCAGCAGCCAAGAAGGGGGGGCAGGCTATGGCTACACCTTC.

The chain joins TRBV5-6 to TRBJ2-4; D ambiguous. The CDR3 sequence is 14 residues long. From germline, CDR1 is SGHDT and CDR2 YYEEEE. Trimming left V 4 bases short and J 6 bases short, with 14 bases between. The chain's CDR3 is CASSPSWQTNIQYF. CDR3 bases: TGTGCCAGCAGCCCCTCGTGGCAGACAAACATTCAGTACTTC.

V gene TRBV7-2 combines with J gene TRBJ2-3; D call uncertain. Germline V CDR1 and CDR2: SGHTA, FQGNSA. V dropped 5 bases and J dropped 5 bases, with 11 bases sitting between them. CDR3 size: 13 residues. The DNA for the CDR3 is TGTGCCAGCAGCCCCGGCTGGGAAGATACGCAGTATTTT. It yields the protein CASSPGWEDTQYF.

Regarding this clonotype: With a much larger clone just one base away, this may be a read error. The J gene is TRBJ2-3, the V gene TRBV29-1, with TRBD1 matching 7 bases. The ends lost 2 bases at V and 7 bases at J; junction bases unmatched: 6. CDR1 is SQVTM, CDR2 ANQGSEA, per germline. The length of the CDR3 is 13 residues. The DNA for the CDR3 is TGCAGCGTTGAACTAATAGGGGGCCATACGCAGTATTTT. It translates to CSVELIGGHTQYF.

V and J are TRBV6-5 and TRBJ2-2; D gene ambiguous. CDR3 length equals 12 residues. Germline V lookup: CDR1 MNHEY, CDR2 SVGAGI. Trimming pared 1 base from V and 8 bases from J, leaving 5 bases between. CDR3 in amino acids: CASSYYAGELFF. CDR3 DNA: TGTGCCAGCAGTTACTACGCGGGGGAGCTGTTTTTT.

The chain links TRBV30 to TRBJ2-3; the D gene could be TRBD1 or TRBD2 (5 bases each). CDR1 GTSNPN and CDR2 SVGIG come from the germline V gene (reference sequence). CDR3 length: 12 residues. Trimming pared 8 bases from V and 6 bases from J, leaving 15 bases between. CDR3: CAGHTGMDTQYF. CDR3 sequence (DNA): TGTGCCGGACACACGGGGATGGATACGCAGTATTTT.

The J gene is TRBJ2-2, the V gene TRBV10-3; D is ambiguous. This CDR3 comprises 15 residues. Trimming took 4 bases from V and 3 from J, leaving 12 bases between them. Germline V gene data show CDR1 as ENHRY and CDR2 as SYGVKD. DNA for the CDR3: TGTGCCATCAGTGGGCCGGGCCCGTACACCGGGGAGCTGTTTTTT. Translated: CAISGPGPYTGELFF.

Note on this clonotype: One end of the junction does not line up with germline, which may come from a read error. V gene TRBV5-6 combines with J gene TRBJ2-4; D not certain. CDR3 length: 14 residues. Germline values: CDR1 SGHDT, CDR2 YYEEEE. This chain's CDR3 is CDSSSGLAKNIQYF. The CDR3 DNA follows: TGTGACAGCAGTAGTGGGCTAGCCAAAAACATTCAGTACTTC.

This clonotype came up many times. The chain is built from TRBV5-5 and TRBJ1-1, with a possible D match to TRBD1 (6 bases). CDR3 length: 13 amino acids. Trimming removed 4 bases at V and 7 bases at J, with 14 bases between. Germline CDR1 reads SGHKS; CDR2 reads YYEKEE (reference sequence). CDR3: CASSIGQPDEAFF. CDR3 DNA: TGTGCCAGCAGCATCGGACAGCCGGATGAAGCTTTCTTT.

The genes are TRBV15 and TRBJ2-1, with 10 bases identical to TRBD1. This CDR3 has 12 amino acids. V lost 5 bases and J lost 14; bases outside the gene matches: 6. Germline V gene sequence: CDR1 LNHNV, CDR2 YYDKDF (reference sequence). The CDR3 DNA is TGTGCCACCAGCCGGGACAGGGGCCCGGAGTTCTTC. Protein: CATSRDRGPEFF.

This clonotype was seen a handful of times. This chain connects TRBV15 to TRBJ1-3, with TRBD1 matching 9 bases. V was pared by 3 bases and J by 4 bases, with 7 bases of the junction left unmatched. CDR3 length equals 16 residues. CDR1 LNHNV and CDR2 YYDKDF come from the germline V gene (reference sequence). The CDR3 region has the DNA TGTGCCACCAGCAGGACCGGGACAGGGCTAGGAAACACCATATATTTT. This gives the protein CATSRTGTGLGNTIYF. The whole variable domain, remainder taken from reference TRBV15 and TRBJ1-3, is DAMVIQNPRYQVTQFGKPVTLSCSQTLNHNVMYWYQQKSSQAPKLLFHYYDKDFNNEADTPDNFQSRRPNTSFCFLDIRSPGLGDTAMYLCATSRTGTGLGNTIYFGEGSWLTVV.

This chain joins TRBV4-2 and TRBJ2-7; D gene unclear. This CDR3 has 16 residues. V dropped 0 bases and J dropped 3 bases, with 15 bases sitting between them. The germline CDR1 and CDR2 sequences are LGHNA and YNFKEQ. CDR3 sequence (DNA): TGTGCCAGCAGCCAAGATTATTCGAGACGGAGCTACGAGCAGTACTTC. As protein: CASSQDYSRRSYEQYF.

The gene calls are TRBV7-2 and TRBJ2-7, with D tentatively TRBD1 (5 bases). The CDR3 totals 16 residues. Germline lookup yields CDR1 SGHTA and CDR2 FQGNSA. Trimming removed 1 base at V and 2 bases at J, with 15 bases between. CDR3 nucleotides: TGTGCCAGCAGCTTAGTTATGCAGGGTAAAACCTACGAGCAGTACTTC. It codes for CASSLVMQGKTYEQYF.